A single T cell receptor beta chain is shown here with its context. Authors' analysis steps: Scientists estimated how many nucleated cells there were by amplifying reference gene primers. Sequenced by immunoSEQ multiplex PCR; TCRdb stores in-frame clones only, minus some. That table supplies the V and J calls and clone size; D and trimming were determined from the DNA. The sample carries roughly 220,000 clones, around 84% recorded once. This sample was taken from a study of blood T cell repertoires in COVID-19. Germline V gene lookup returns CDR1 KGHSH and CDR2 LQKENI. V was trimmed by 3 bases and J by 0 bases, leaving 5 bases between them. The CDR3 is made up of 14 amino acids.

The chain joins TRBV18 to TRBJ1-4; D unresolved. Sequences were obtained from peripheral blood. The receptor comes from a man older than 75 with acute or convalescent COVID-19. The CDR3 nucleotides read TGTGCCAGCTCACCCGGGACAACTAATGAAAAACTGTTTTTT. Encoded protein: CASSPGTTNEKLFF.